The clone carrying this T cell receptor (beta chain) was seen a few times. Its cognate antigen is unknown. Unique molecular identifiers (one per individual cDNA molecule) were attached. TCRdb itself ran the 5' RACE reads through MiXCR, one entry per CDR3 protein. The data show 75,000 to 100,000 distinct CDR3 sequences, with 15% seen just once and around 5.1% held by the top ten. V shed 3 bases and J shed 6 bases, with 23 bases lying between them. The CDR3 sequence is 17 residues long. The data belong to a study of early T cells in non-severe SARS-CoV-2 infection. Study-wide results and caveats: Anti-spike CD8 responses were favored by VDJdb matching, which missed private and CD4 specificities.

The sequence was obtained from an adult who was a healthcare worker with PCR-confirmed SARS-CoV-2 infection or an uninfected control (not recorded which). The rearrangement joins TRBV12-3 or TRBV12-4 to TRBJ1-1; D is perhaps TRBD1 (6 bases). The sample consisted of whole blood. CDR3 nucleotide sequence: TGTGCCAGCAGTTTTCAAGTCGGGGGCGTTGTGAGCCCTGAAGCTTTCTTT. This encodes CASSFQVGGVVSPEAFF.